The 26 T cell receptor beta chains given below trace back to one sample, sequenced in a study of cytomegalovirus exposure and HLA in healthy donors. Both 60 Vbeta primers and 13 Jbeta primers went into the PCR. Data came from immunoSEQ multiplex PCR; TCRdb stores just in-frame clones and leaves some out. This repertoire shows 150,000 to 200,000 clones, around 62% found once; its top ten account for about 3.2%. The sample comprised PBMCs. Receptors were obtained from a man in his forties or fifties in good health and CMV-seronegative.

Here the CDR3 DNA reads TGCGCCAGCAGCTTGGTGGCGGGAGAAGATACGCAGTATTTT. Encoded protein: CASSLVAGEDTQYF. The V and J genes are TRBV5-1 and TRBJ2-3; the match to TRBD2 covers 7 bases. The germline V gene encodes CDR1 SGHRS and CDR2 YFSETQ. V dropped 0 bases and J dropped 5; count of bases not matched to a gene: 3. CDR3 length: 14 residues.

The chain recombines TRBV6-5 with TRBJ2-1; D possibly corresponds to TRBD1 (6 bases). The CDR3 has 15 residues. Germline CDR1 MNHEY, CDR2 SVGAGI. V was pared by 7 bases and J by 6 bases, with 19 bases between. CDR3 in DNA: TGTGCCAGCAATACCGGGACGTTGGGGGCCAATGAGCAGTTCTTC. The encoded protein is CASNTGTLGANEQFF.

The V gene is TRBV5-6, the J gene TRBJ2-3, with 13 nucleotides matching TRBD2. The CDR3 is 16 residues long. Germline loops: CDR1 SGHDT, CDR2 YYEEEE. V was pared by 4 bases and J by 1 base, with 3 bases of the junction left unmatched. CDR3 amino acids: CASSPGLAGRTDTQYF. CDR3 sequence (DNA): TGTGCCAGCAGCCCGGGACTAGCGGGACGCACAGATACGCAGTATTTT.

This chain connects TRBV6-5 to TRBJ2-3, with 9 bases identical to TRBD2. This CDR3 has 15 residues. With V trimmed by 4 bases and J by 1 base, 3 bases remained unmatched. Germline V gene sequence: CDR1 MNHEY, CDR2 SVGAGI. The CDR3 bases are TGTGCCAGCAGTTCCCTAGCGGGGCGCACAGATACGCAGTATTTT. Translating it yields CASSSLAGRTDTQYF.

This clone appeared a few times. The rearrangement uses TRBV7-6 and TRBJ1-4; 7 bases match TRBD1. With 1 base clipped from V and 3 bases from J, the junction kept 11 bases outside the gene matches. The CDR3 runs to 18 residues. From germline, CDR1 is SGHVS and CDR2 FNYEAQ. Written as DNA, the CDR3 is TGTGCCAGCAGCTTAGACTCGACAGGGCAGCACCCTAATGAAAAACTGTTTTTT. Residues: CASSLDSTGQHPNEKLFF.

This chain joins TRBV7-8 and TRBJ2-3, with D tentatively TRBD2 (6 bases). V was cut by 4 bases and J by 7 bases, with 12 bases left in between. Germline V gene sequence: CDR1 SGHVS, CDR2 FQNEAQ. The CDR3 runs 13 residues. The CDR3 loop reads CASSYPGANTQYF. The CDR3 nucleotides are TGTGCCAGCAGCTACCCGGGAGCCAATACGCAGTATTTT. The variable domain in full, with the rest retrieved from reference TRBV7-8 and TRBJ2-3, is GAGVSQSPRYKVAKRGQDVALRCDPISGHVSLFWYQQALGQGPEFLTYFQNEAQLDKSGLPSDRFFAERPEGSVSTLKIQRTQQEDSAVYLCASSYPGANTQYFGPGTRLTVL.

The V call is TRBV5-4, the J call TRBJ1-5; TRBD1 aligns across 7 bases. Germline CDR1 reads SGHNT; CDR2 reads YYREEE (reference sequence). The CDR3 is 13 amino acids. Trimming at V came to 5 bases and at J to 7 bases, leaving 6 bases not matched to a gene. The CDR3 loop reads CASSLDRDQPQHF. Here the CDR3 DNA reads TGTGCCAGCAGTCTCGACAGGGACCAGCCCCAGCATTTT. Supplemented by reference TRBV5-4 and TRBJ1-5, the full variable domain reads ETGVTQSPTHLIKTRGQQVTLRCSSQSGHNTVSWYQQALGQGPQFIFQYYREEENGRGNFPPRFSGLQFPNYSSELNVNALELDDSALYLCASSLDRDQPQHFGDGTRLSIL.

The gene calls are TRBV5-1 and TRBJ1-2, with a weak D call TRBD1 (5 bases). Germline CDR1 SGHRS, CDR2 YFSETQ. V was pared by 5 bases and J by 2 bases, with 13 bases between. The CDR3 sequence is 14 residues long. CDR3 nucleotide sequence: TGCGCCAGCAGGCAGGGCTTCAGCAACTATGGCTACACCTTC. It codes for CASRQGFSNYGYTF.

This chain links TRBV7-3 with TRBJ1-1, with unresolved D. The CDR3 runs 15 residues. Trimming stripped 5 bases from V and 3 bases from J, with 16 bases between. Germline lookup yields CDR1 SGHTA and CDR2 FQGTGA. The CDR3 loop reads CASSLRTGSDTEAFF. DNA for the CDR3: TGTGCCAGCAGCCTAAGGACGGGGAGTGACACTGAAGCTTTCTTT.

The rearrangement joins TRBV30 to TRBJ2-1; 10 bases map to TRBD2. The CDR3 is 16 residues long. From germline, CDR1 is GTSNPN and CDR2 SVGIG (reference sequence). V shed 1 base, J shed 7 bases, and the junction held 10 bases outside the gene matches. The CDR3 DNA reads TGTGCCTGGAGTGGCTTTAGCGGGAGGTCGGAAAATGAGCAGTTCTTC. This translates into CAWSGFSGRSENEQFF.

For this clone: The same CDR3 can be traced to other DNA sequences in this sample. V gene TRBV5-1 combines with J gene TRBJ1-1, with 10 bases matching TRBD1. CDR3 length: 16 residues. V was clipped by 2 bases and J by 5 bases; unmatched bases: 9. The germline V gene encodes CDR1 SGHRS and CDR2 YFSETQ. CDR3 amino acids: CASSFGTGAYNTEAFF. The CDR3, as DNA: TGCGCCAGCAGCTTCGGGACAGGGGCGTATAATACTGAAGCTTTCTTT.

V gene TRBV7-6 combines with J gene TRBJ2-1, with 7 bases identical to TRBD1. Trimming took 4 bases from V and 12 from J; bases not matched to a gene: 9. This CDR3 has 13 residues. Germline V gene lookup returns CDR1 SGHVS and CDR2 FNYEAQ. The CDR3 DNA is TGTGCCAGCAGCTCCTACAGGGGCCATGGGCAGTTCTTC. This encodes CASSSYRGHGQFF.

This clone has only a few counts. The J gene is TRBJ1-2, the V gene TRBV9, with D perhaps matching TRBD1 (6 bases). Germline lookup yields CDR1 SGDLS and CDR2 YYNGEE. Deletions cut 3 bases from V and 5 bases from J, with 11 bases between. The CDR3 spans 13 residues. Written as DNA, the CDR3 is TGTGCCAGCAGCGGGACAGCGGAATATGGCTACACCTTC. Amino acids: CASSGTAEYGYTF.

The V call is TRBV5-1, the J call TRBJ2-5; 14 bases align to TRBD2. V gave up 4 bases and J gave up 0 bases; unmatched junction bases: 2. From germline, CDR1 is SGHRS and CDR2 YFSETQ. The CDR3 has 16 residues. CDR3 in amino acids: CASSPGLAGDQETQYF. The CDR3, as DNA: TGCGCCAGCAGCCCGGGACTAGCGGGGGACCAAGAGACCCAGTACTTC. Supplemented by reference TRBV5-1 and TRBJ2-5, the full variable domain reads KAGVTQTPRYLIKTRGQQVTLSCSPISGHRSVSWYQQTPGQGLQFLFEYFSETQRNKGNFPGRFSGRQFSNSRSEMNVSTLELGDSALYLCASSPGLAGDQETQYFGPGTRLLVL.

This clone appeared a few times. This chain joins TRBV25-1 and TRBJ1-4; a possible D gene is TRBD1 (5 bases). Trimming left V 3 bases short and J 2 bases short, with 13 bases between. The length of the CDR3 is 16 residues. Germline V gene lookup returns CDR1 MGHDK and CDR2 SYGVNS. CDR3 residues: CASSDGWTTTNEKLFF. Written as DNA, the CDR3 is TGTGCCAGCAGTGACGGATGGACAACCACTAATGAAAAACTGTTTTTT.

This clone showed up just a few times. The J gene is TRBJ2-1, the V gene TRBV5-4; TRBD1 matches 7 bases. The germline V gene encodes CDR1 SGHNT and CDR2 YYREEE (reference sequence). The V and J ends lost 4 bases and 0 bases, in that order; junction bases with no gene match: 10. The CDR3 sequence is 17 residues long. The CDR3 DNA reads TGTGCCAGCAGCCAACCGACAGGGCCGGGCTCCTACAATGAGCAGTTCTTC. Translating it yields CASSQPTGPGSYNEQFF.

The sample holds one count of this clone. Other DNA sequences from this sample encode an identical CDR3 as well. The chain carries TRBV29-1 and TRBJ2-5; weak D call: TRBD2 (5 bases). The CDR3 spans 12 residues. In germline, CDR1 is SQVTM, CDR2 ANQGSEA. Trimming took 7 bases from V and 5 from J, leaving 14 bases between them. CDR3: CSARTGEETQYF. Written as DNA, the CDR3 is TGCAGCGCCAGAACCGGGGAGGAGACCCAGTACTTC.

The chain recombines TRBV4-1 with TRBJ1-1, with D possibly matching TRBD1 (5 bases). This CDR3 spans 17 amino acids. The germline V gene has CDR1 MGHRA and CDR2 YSYEKL. The V and J ends lost 4 bases and 1 base respectively, with 19 bases between them. The DNA of the CDR3 is TGCGCCAGCAGCCCCTCCCCTCATACAGGACCGAACACTGAAGCTTTCTTT. Its protein product is CASSPSPHTGPNTEAFF.

The genes are TRBV29-1 and TRBJ2-3, with TRBD2 identical over 11 bases. The CDR3 loop spans 15 amino acids. J lost 3 bases, V lost 5 bases, and 7 bases had no gene match. Germline lookup yields CDR1 SQVTM and CDR2 ANQGSEA. The CDR3 spells CSVFSGRVSTDTQYF. DNA of the CDR3: TGCAGCGTTTTTAGCGGGAGGGTTTCTACAGATACGCAGTATTTT.

This clone was observed a handful of times. The chain has TRBV7-2 and TRBJ1-4; TRBD1 matches at 10 bases. The CDR3 has 16 amino acids. Germline lookup yields CDR1 SGHTA and CDR2 FQGNSA. With 1 base clipped from V and 5 bases from J, the junction kept 4 bases outside the gene matches. CDR3 loop: CASSLVAGQGNEKLFF. DNA for the CDR3: TGTGCCAGCAGCTTAGTTGCGGGACAGGGGAATGAAAAACTGTTTTTT.

This sequence joins TRBV4-1 and TRBJ2-1; 8 bases align to TRBD1. Germline V CDR1 and CDR2: MGHRA, YSYEKL. This CDR3 is 14 amino acids long. V was clipped by 3 bases and J by 8 bases; unmatched bases: 6. The CDR3 here is CASSQPGQGYEQFF. CDR3 nucleotides: TGCGCCAGCAGCCAGCCCGGACAGGGCTATGAGCAGTTCTTC.

This chain uses TRBV19 with TRBJ2-7, with TRBD1 matching 7 bases. This CDR3 spans 17 amino acids. V gave up 6 bases and J gave up 0 bases; unmatched junction bases: 14. Germline V gene lookup returns CDR1 LNHDA and CDR2 SQIVND (reference sequence). The CDR3 DNA reads as TGTGCCAGTAGCCCTCCACGGGGCAGGGGGAGCTCCTACGAGCAGTACTTC. This encodes CASSPPRGRGSSYEQYF.

In its sample, this clone was seen a few times. An end of the junction differs from the germline gene, which may be a read error. This rearrangement joins TRBV11-2 to TRBJ1-2, with 8 bases lining up with TRBD1. The V gene's germline CDR1 is SGHAT and CDR2 FQNNGV. This CDR3 is 15 amino acids long. The DNA of the CDR3 is TGTGCCAGCAGCGTAGACAGGGGATCATACTATGGCTACACCTTC. Amino acids: CASSVDRGSYYGYTF.

As to this clone: The junction departs from the called germline gene at one end, perhaps through a read error. CDR3 sequence: CSSTPDGGGTEAFF. The CDR3 coding sequence is TGTTCCAGCACCCCCGATGGGGGGGGAACTGAAGCTTTCTTT. The chain is built from TRBV7-9 and TRBJ1-1; D perhaps matches TRBD1 (5 bases). The V gene's germline CDR1 is SEHNR and CDR2 FQNEAQ (reference sequence). The CDR3 contains 14 residues.

The chain joins TRBV7-2 to TRBJ1-1, with D uncertain. This CDR3 is 14 amino acids long. V was pared by 2 bases and J by 0 bases, with 7 bases between. Germline values: CDR1 SGHTA, CDR2 FQGNSA. CDR3 sequence (DNA): TGTGCCAGCAGCTTAACAGCTCTGAACACTGAAGCTTTCTTT. This encodes CASSLTALNTEAFF.

This clone has a handful of counts. J is TRBJ1-5 and V is TRBV29-1; weak D call: TRBD1 (5 bases). With 6 bases removed from V and 6 bases from J, the gap between germline ends came to 12 bases. In germline, CDR1 is SQVTM, CDR2 ANQGSEA. The CDR3 has 12 residues. The CDR3 DNA follows: TGCAGCGTGCGGCAGGGATTTCAGCCCCAGCATTTT. Translating it yields CSVRQGFQPQHF.